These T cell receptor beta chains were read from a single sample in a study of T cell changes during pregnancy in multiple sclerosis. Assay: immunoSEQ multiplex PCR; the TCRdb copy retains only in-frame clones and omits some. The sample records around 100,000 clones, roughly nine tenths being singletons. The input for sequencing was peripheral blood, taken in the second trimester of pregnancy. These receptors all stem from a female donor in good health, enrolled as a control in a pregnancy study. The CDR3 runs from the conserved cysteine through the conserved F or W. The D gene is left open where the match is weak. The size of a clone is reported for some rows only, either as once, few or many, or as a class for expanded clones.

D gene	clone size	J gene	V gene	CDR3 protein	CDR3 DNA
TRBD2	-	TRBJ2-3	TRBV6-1	CASSEAIPHRLAETTDTQYF	TGTGCCAGCAGTGAAGCTATACCCCACCGACTAGCGGAAACCACAGATACGCAGTATTTT
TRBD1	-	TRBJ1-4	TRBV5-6	CASSPRQGLIEKLFF	TGTGCCAGCAGCCCGAGACAGGGGCTTATTGAAAAACTGTTTTTT
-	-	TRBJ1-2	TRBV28	CASSLGSWASLYGYTF	TGTGCCAGCAGTCTGGGTTCGTGGGCCAGCCTCTATGGCTACACCTTC
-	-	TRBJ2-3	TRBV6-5	CASSYVIGGTDTQYF	TGTGCCAGCAGTTACGTCATCGGGGGCACAGATACGCAGTATTTT
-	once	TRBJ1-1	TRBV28	CASSGDGRAEAFF	TGTGCCAGCAGCGGGGATGGGAGGGCTGAAGCTTTCTTT
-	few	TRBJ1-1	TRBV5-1	CASSGTSNTEAFF	TGCGCCAGCAGCGGGACATCGAACACTGAAGCTTTCTTT
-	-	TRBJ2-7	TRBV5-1	CASSLAGSYEQYF	TGCGCCAGCAGCTTGGCCGGGTCCTACGAGCAGTACTTC
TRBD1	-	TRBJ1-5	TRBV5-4	CASSPGTGVNQPQHF	TGCGCCAGCAGCCCCGGGACAGGGGTAAATCAGCCCCAGCATTTT
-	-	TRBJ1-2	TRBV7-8	CASSLGQADPYGYTF	TGTGCCAGCAGCTTAGGACAGGCGGACCCTTATGGCTACACCTTC
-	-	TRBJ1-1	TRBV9	CASSVASPPSGTEAFF	TGTGCCAGCAGCGTAGCTTCGCCCCCTTCGGGGACTGAAGCTTTCTTT
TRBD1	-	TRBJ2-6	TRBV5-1	CASSLPGGTGANVLTF	TGCGCCAGCAGCCTACCAGGGGGCACTGGGGCCAACGTCCTGACTTTC
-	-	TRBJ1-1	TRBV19	CASSIISAGNTEAFF	TGTGCCAGTAGTATTATCTCGGCGGGGAACACTGAAGCTTTCTTT
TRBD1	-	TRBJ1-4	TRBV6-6	CASSRQGRELEKLFF	TGTGCCAGCAGTCGACAGGGTAGGGAGCTTGAAAAACTGTTTTTT
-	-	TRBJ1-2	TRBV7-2	CASSPGQSLAGYTF	TGTGCCAGCAGCCCCGGACAGAGTCTTGCTGGCTACACCTTC
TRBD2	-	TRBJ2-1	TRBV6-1	CASSVSGRAYNEQFF	TGTGCCAGCAGTGTTAGCGGGAGGGCTTACAATGAGCAGTTCTTC
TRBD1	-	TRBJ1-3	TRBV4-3	CASSQGPGTGGGNTIYF	TGCGCCAGCAGCCAAGGCCCCGGGACAGGGGGCGGAAACACCATATATTTT
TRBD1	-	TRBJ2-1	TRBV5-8	CASSDRGYNEQFF	TGTGCCAGCAGCGACAGGGGCTACAATGAGCAGTTCTTC
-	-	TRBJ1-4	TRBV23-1	CASKNPGTNEKLFF	TGCGCCAGCAAGAACCCCGGGACAAACGAAAAACTGTTTTTT
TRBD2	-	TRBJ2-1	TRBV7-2	CASSLMRGNNEQFF	TGTGCCAGCAGCTTAATGCGGGGGAACAATGAGCAGTTCTTC
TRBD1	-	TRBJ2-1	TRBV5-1	CASRDRGSSYNEQFF	TGCGCCAGCCGCGACAGGGGAAGCTCCTACAATGAGCAGTTCTTC
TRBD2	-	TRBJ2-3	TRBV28	CASSYGRGAEHTQYF	TGTGCCAGCAGCTACGGGCGGGGGGCGGAACATACGCAGTATTTT
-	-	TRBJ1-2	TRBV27	CASSPQGIANYGYTF	TGTGCCAGCAGTCCCCAGGGTATAGCTAACTATGGCTACACCTTC
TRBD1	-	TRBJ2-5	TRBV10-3	CAIGTGVETQYF	TGTGCCATAGGGACAGGGGTGGAGACCCAGTACTTC
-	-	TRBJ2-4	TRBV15	CATSGGLAKNIQYF	TGTGCCACCAGCGGGGGACTAGCCAAAAACATTCAGTACTTC
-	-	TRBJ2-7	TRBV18	CASSPSYSSEQYF	TGTGCCAGCTCACCAAGCTATTCTAGCGAGCAGTACTTC